One and the same sample provided the 20 T cell receptor beta chains below, sequenced in a study of cytomegalovirus exposure and HLA in healthy donors. The study ran its PCR with 60 Vbeta and 13 Jbeta primers. Using immunoSEQ multiplex PCR, the repertoire was profiled, and TCRdb retains in-frame clones only, with some absent. Of around 200,000 clones in the sample, roughly four fifths were seen once. The sample comprised PBMCs. These receptors were obtained from a woman between 18 and 29 years old in good health and CMV-seronegative.

This chain joins TRBV30 and TRBJ2-7; D is uncertain. The CDR3 length is 15 residues. The germline V gene has CDR1 GTSNPN and CDR2 SVGIG (reference sequence). The V gene lost 6 bases and the J gene lost 2 bases, with 20 bases spanning the gap. CDR3 bases: TGTGCCTGTCATATCCCCCCCAGTTACACCTACGAGCAGTACTTC. This translates into CACHIPPSYTYEQYF.

The chain joins TRBV6-6 to TRBJ1-3; perhaps TRBD1 as D (6 bases). The CDR3 is 14 residues long. Trimming took off 5 bases at V and 16 bases at J, with 24 bases between the two ends. Germline V gene lookup returns CDR1 MNHNY and CDR2 SVGAGI (reference sequence). The CDR3 nucleotides read TGTGCCAGCAGTACCGGGACACGTCTTAGTGTAGCGTATTTT. Translated, it gives CASSTGTRLSVAYF.

This chain connects TRBV6-1 to TRBJ1-4; D may be TRBD1 (5 bases). Germline V gives CDR1 MNHNS, CDR2 SASEGT. V was clipped by 2 bases and J by 0 bases, with 13 bases between them. The CDR3 is 17 amino acids. Written as DNA, the CDR3 is TGTGCCAGCAGTGAAATACAGGAATATGCAACTAATGAAAAACTGTTTTTT. This codes for CASSEIQEYATNEKLFF.

The chain joins TRBV19 to TRBJ2-1; 13 bases match TRBD2. The CDR3 covers 16 residues. Looked up from germline, CDR1 is LNHDA and CDR2 is SQIVND (reference sequence). V trimming: 6 bases; J trimming: 10 bases; junction bases outside the gene matches: 12. For the CDR3, the DNA is TGTGCCAGTAGGACTTTTGGGACTAGCGGGGCTGGGGAGCAGTTCTTC. Residues: CASRTFGTSGAGEQFF.

Here the CDR3 DNA reads TGCGCCAGCTTCAAACTAGCGGGAGGCCTCTTAGATACGCAGTATTTT. Its protein is CASFKLAGGLLDTQYF. V and J are TRBV5-1 and TRBJ2-3; TRBD2 matches at 12 bases. CDR1 and CDR2 (germline): SGHRS, YFSETQ. This CDR3 region has 16 residues. The junction had 11 bases not matched to a gene; V was cut back by 7 bases and J by 5 bases.

The V gene is TRBV7-3, the J gene TRBJ2-2, with a possible D match to TRBD1 (6 bases). The CDR3 sequence is 17 residues long. CDR1 is SGHTA, CDR2 FQGTGA, per germline. Trimming removed 0 bases at V and 3 bases at J, with 14 bases between. In nucleotides, the CDR3 is TGTGCCAGCAGCTTAACAGGAATGGCAGGGGACACCGGGGAGCTGTTTTTT. Translating it yields CASSLTGMAGDTGELFF.

This clone has only one observation. This sequence joins TRBV29-1 and TRBJ1-1, with TRBD1 as a possible D gene (5 bases). This CDR3 comprises 12 residues. V was cut by 4 bases and J by 3 bases, with 9 bases left in between. CDR1 is SQVTM, CDR2 ANQGSEA, per germline. The CDR3 here is CSVAGGDTEAFF. The DNA of the CDR3 is TGCAGCGTTGCTGGGGGGGACACTGAAGCTTTCTTT.

Written as DNA, the CDR3 is TGTGCCAGCAGCCAAGATTCCACAGGGGGCACTGAAGCTTTCTTT. Translated, it gives CASSQDSTGGTEAFF. The chain has TRBV4-2 and TRBJ1-1; TRBD1 agrees at 8 bases. The CDR3 spans 15 residues. V gave up 0 bases and J gave up 4 bases; unmatched junction bases: 4. Germline values: CDR1 LGHNA, CDR2 YNFKEQ.

The rearrangement uses TRBV7-2 and TRBJ1-5, with D possibly TRBD1 on 6 matching bases. Germline V lookup: CDR1 SGHTA, CDR2 FQGNSA. The CDR3 loop spans 20 amino acids. V was trimmed by 0 bases and J by 0 bases, leaving 21 bases between them. CDR3 sequence (DNA): TGTGCCAGCAGCTTAGCCCGGTGGACAGAAAGGCGATCTAGCAATCAGCCCCAGCATTTT. Translated, it gives CASSLARWTERRSSNQPQHF.

V gene TRBV6-5 combines with J gene TRBJ1-1, with D perhaps TRBD1 (5 bases). This CDR3 is built from 15 residues. The germline V and J ends were trimmed by 6 bases and 1 base, with 15 bases remaining between them. Germline CDR1 and CDR2: MNHEY and SVGAGI. Here the CDR3 reads CASSPGGVGNTEAFF. DNA for the CDR3: TGTGCCAGCAGCCCTGGGGGGGTGGGGAACACTGAAGCTTTCTTT.

The rearrangement links TRBV11-1 to TRBJ2-5; tentatively, D is TRBD1 (5 bases). CDR1 and CDR2 (germline): SGHAT, FQDESV (reference sequence). The V and J ends lost 5 bases and 5 bases respectively, with 18 bases between them. The CDR3 is 15 amino acids. Here the CDR3 reads CASSLTLGRVETQYF. The CDR3 coding sequence is TGTGCCAGCAGCCTTACCTTGGGCAGGGTTGAGACCCAGTACTTC.

The chain couples TRBV27 to TRBJ1-2, with 10 bases matching TRBD1. The CDR3 is 14 amino acids. Trimming cost V 5 bases and J 7 bases; bases outside gene matches: 7. CDR1 is MNHEY and CDR2 is SMNVEV in the germline V gene (reference sequence). Here the CDR3 DNA reads TGTGCCAGCAGTCCGGGACAGGGGTACGGTGGCTACACCTTC. Its protein product is CASSPGQGYGGYTF.

This clone is a singleton in its sample. CDR3: CASSQVGATMQYF. The CDR3 coding sequence is TGTGCCAGCAGCCAAGTTGGGGCTACGATGCAGTACTTC. V and J are TRBV14 and TRBJ2-7; the D gene is possibly TRBD1 (5 bases). This CDR3 is 13 amino acids long. The V gene lost 1 base and the J gene lost 9 bases, with 13 bases spanning the gap. The germline V gene has CDR1 SGHDN and CDR2 FVKESK.

V is TRBV27 and J is TRBJ1-1, with 8 positions matching TRBD1. The length of the CDR3 is 16 residues. V shed 1 base, J shed 2 bases, and the junction held 6 bases outside the gene matches. The germline V gene encodes CDR1 MNHEY and CDR2 SMNVEV (reference sequence). DNA of the CDR3: TGTGCCAGCAGTTTATACCCAGGGGGCAAAAACACTGAAGCTTTCTTT. Translating it yields CASSLYPGGKNTEAFF.

This clone showed up just once. This chain joins TRBV7-9 and TRBJ1-5; a weak D match, TRBD1 (5 bases). This CDR3 has 13 residues. V lost 2 bases, J lost 9 bases, and 11 bases lay in between. Germline assignment: CDR1 SEHNR and CDR2 FQNEAQ (reference sequence). CDR3 sequence: CASSLSGPGPQHF. Written as DNA, the CDR3 is TGTGCCAGCAGCTTATCAGGGCCCGGGCCCCAGCATTTT.

This clone was seen once. The chain recombines TRBV6-5 with TRBJ2-6, with 7 nucleotides matching TRBD2. The V segment lost 5 bases and the J segment 3 bases; nucleotides outside the gene matches: 4. Looked up from germline, CDR1 is MNHEY and CDR2 is SVGAGI. This CDR3 has 15 residues. The CDR3, as DNA: TGTGCCAGCAGTAGCGGGGTGCGTGGGGCCAACGTCCTGACTTTC. Its protein is CASSSGVRGANVLTF.

The chain has TRBV5-1 and TRBJ2-1; possible D gene TRBD1, 5 bases. V was clipped by 0 bases and J by 5 bases, with 9 bases between them. Germline V gene sequence: CDR1 SGHRS, CDR2 YFSETQ. The CDR3 is 14 residues long. The CDR3 here is CASSLVSGNNEQFF. In nucleotides, the CDR3 is TGCGCCAGCAGCTTGGTTTCAGGGAACAATGAGCAGTTCTTC.

This chain links TRBV15 with TRBJ1-1; the D is unclear. V lost 3 bases, J lost 9 bases, and 11 bases lay in between. There are 12 residues in the CDR3. Germline values: CDR1 LNHNV, CDR2 YYDKDF (reference sequence). CDR3 nucleotide sequence: TGTGCCACCAGCAGCGGGGAGTGGAAAGCTTTCTTT. It yields the protein CATSSGEWKAFF.

The chain combines TRBV25-1 with TRBJ2-1; the D gene is possibly TRBD1 (6 bases). The V gene's germline CDR1 is MGHDK and CDR2 SYGVNS. Deletions cut 8 bases from V and 3 bases from J, with 20 bases between. This CDR3 is 16 amino acids long. In DNA form, the CDR3 reads TGTGCCAGCGCTACCCAAAATGGGGGCGGCTACAATGAGCAGTTCTTC. Amino acids: CASATQNGGGYNEQFF.

The chain's CDR3 is CASSYSGQGWHEQYF. CDR3 DNA: TGTGCCAGCAGTTACTCTGGACAGGGGTGGCACGAGCAGTACTTC. The chain has TRBV6-5 and TRBJ2-7; TRBD1 matches 9 bases. This CDR3 spans 15 amino acids. Germline values: CDR1 MNHEY, CDR2 SVGAGI. V lost 0 bases and J lost 5; bases outside the gene matches: 5.